This TCR beta chain comes out of a study of somatic mutations in cytotoxic T cells in rheumatoid arthritis. Study at large: Flow sorting at nearly 100% purity was applied to some V beta antibody-stained T-cell populations, which included V beta1+ cells sequenced for TCRB. Points from the study as a whole: The modest underrepresentation of TRBV07 observed in rheumatoid arthritis patients was not subjected to multiple-comparison adjustment. The clonality of CD8+ T cells was not significantly different between rheumatoid arthritis patients and age-matched healthy controls.

Some clones are missing from TCRdb's copy, which holds only in-frame ones; the method was immunoSEQ multiplex PCR. This sample carries roughly 23,000 clones, approximately 84% of them seen once, and the ten largest clones take around 11%. This CDR3 comprises 18 residues. The ends lost 0 bases at V and 0 bases at J; junction bases unmatched: 8. Germline V gives CDR1 SGHDT, CDR2 YYEEEE. As regards this clone: Its antigen is as yet unknown.

The sequenced sample consisted of CD8+ T cells sorted from blood. The V and J genes are TRBV5-6 and TRBJ1-5, with 8 bases aligning to TRBD1. The receptor's source is an adult with rheumatoid arthritis. The CDR3 is CASSLAKQGAYSNQPQHF. The CDR3 coding sequence is TGTGCCAGCAGCTTGGCCAAGCAGGGGGCATATAGCAATCAGCCCCAGCATTTT.